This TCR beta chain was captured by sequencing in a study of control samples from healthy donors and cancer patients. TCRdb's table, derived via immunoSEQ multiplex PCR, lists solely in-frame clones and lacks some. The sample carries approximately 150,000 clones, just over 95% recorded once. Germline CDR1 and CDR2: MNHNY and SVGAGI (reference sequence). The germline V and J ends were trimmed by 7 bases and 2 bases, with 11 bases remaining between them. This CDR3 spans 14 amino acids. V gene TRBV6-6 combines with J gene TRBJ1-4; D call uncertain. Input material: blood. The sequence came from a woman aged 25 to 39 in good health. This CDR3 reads CASISLATNEKLFF. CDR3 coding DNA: TGTGCCAGCATCTCCTTGGCGACTAATGAAAAACTGTTTTTT.